The 24 T cell receptor beta chains given below trace back to one sample, sequenced in a study of response to subunit inactivated influenza vaccine. TCRdb processed the RT-PCR reads anew with MiXCR; each CDR3 protein has one entry. The sample holds around 580,000 distinct CDR3 sequences, 14% seen once. This specimen consisted of PBMCs from blood, obtained 12 days after vaccination. The receptors were gathered from a man aged 50-60 years who received an inactivated influenza vaccine.

This clonotype has a handful of counts. The chain joins TRBV7-9 to TRBJ1-1; 8 nucleotides agree with TRBD1. The ends lost 3 bases at V and 7 bases at J; junction bases unmatched: 7. The CDR3 contains 14 residues. CDR1 and CDR2 (germline): SEHNR, FQNEAQ (reference sequence). This CDR3 is CASSLTTGGGEAFF. The CDR3 bases are TGTGCCAGCAGCTTGACTACAGGGGGAGGTGAAGCTTTCTTT.

The chain employs TRBV5-1 and TRBJ2-2, with D perhaps TRBD2 (6 bases). The CDR3 is 16 residues long. Germline CDR1 SGHRS, CDR2 YFSETQ. V was pared by 4 bases and J by 3 bases, with 16 bases between. CDR3 sequence reads: CASSMTRATHTGELFF. In DNA form, the CDR3 reads TGCGCCAGCAGCATGACTAGAGCGACTCACACCGGGGAGCTGTTTTTT. Full variable domain (outside the CDR3, taken from reference TRBV5-1 and TRBJ2-2): KAGVTQTPRYLIKTRGQQVTLSCSPISGHRSVSWYQQTPGQGLQFLFEYFSETQRNKGNFPGRFSGRQFSNSRSEMNVSTLELGDSALYLCASSMTRATHTGELFFGEGSRLTVL.

This clonotype was counted many times. The chain links TRBV20-1 to TRBJ2-1, with 14 positions matching TRBD2. V dropped 7 bases and J dropped 7; count of bases not matched to a gene: 9. Germline V CDR1 and CDR2: DFQATT, SNEGSKA (reference sequence). The CDR3 is 15 residues long. CDR3 DNA: TGCAGTGGCGCGACTAGCGGGGGGGGGAAGAATGAGCAGTTCTTC. Protein sequence: CSGATSGGGKNEQFF.

The genes are TRBV28 and TRBJ2-7; tentative D call: TRBD2 (5 bases). V was trimmed by 3 bases and J by 2 bases, leaving 26 bases between them. The CDR3 covers 19 residues. Germline V gene lookup returns CDR1 MDHEN and CDR2 SYDVKM. The CDR3 DNA is TGTGCCAGCAGTTTCTGGGGAGCAGGCACCAATTCGATACCCTACGAGCAGTACTTC. This encodes CASSFWGAGTNSIPYEQYF.

The V gene is TRBV7-9, the J gene TRBJ2-1; 7 nucleotides agree with TRBD2. V was pared by 1 base and J by 1 base, with 7 bases of the junction left unmatched. The CDR3 is 17 residues long. The germline gives CDR1 SEHNR, CDR2 FQNEAQ (reference sequence). CDR3 amino acids: CASSLGGWEGSYNEQFF. CDR3 DNA: TGTGCCAGCAGCTTAGGGGGATGGGAGGGATCCTACAATGAGCAGTTCTTC.

This chain links TRBV19 with TRBJ2-5; D is unclear. CDR3 length: 13 amino acids. Trimming removed 5 bases at V and 7 bases at J, with 14 bases between. Per the germline V gene, CDR1 is LNHDA and CDR2 is SQIVND (reference sequence). CDR3 protein: CASSSRILRTQYF. The CDR3 DNA reads TGTGCCAGTAGTTCGAGGATTTTAAGGACCCAGTACTTC.

The V and J genes are TRBV29-1 and TRBJ1-1; D perhaps matches TRBD1 (6 bases). Trimming shortened V by 4 bases and J by 1 base, and 10 bases separated the two germline ends. This CDR3 region has 13 residues. The V gene's germline CDR1 is SQVTM and CDR2 ANQGSEA. In DNA form, the CDR3 reads TGCAGCGTTGTACGGGGGGCGAACACTGAAGCTTTCTTT. Amino acid sequence: CSVVRGANTEAFF.

The chain couples TRBV20-1 to TRBJ2-2, with 12 bases fitting TRBD2. This CDR3 is built from 18 residues. Germline CDR1 is DFQATT and CDR2 is SNEGSKA (reference sequence). V dropped 0 bases and J dropped 6; count of bases not matched to a gene: 11. The CDR3 nucleotides read TGCAGTGCTAGAGATCAGGGTCTAGCGGGGGGGCCATCCGGGGAGCTGTTTTTT. This gives the protein CSARDQGLAGGPSGELFF.

This clonotype was seen only a few times. This chain connects TRBV5-1 to TRBJ2-3, with D hard to call. The CDR3 length is 17 residues. The V and J ends lost 0 bases and 4 bases respectively, with 18 bases between them. Germline values: CDR1 SGHRS, CDR2 YFSETQ. The CDR3 DNA is TGCGCCAGCAGCTTGGAGGGTGGCCCTTACCGGGCAGATACGCAGTATTTT. Its translation: CASSLEGGPYRADTQYF.

This rearrangement joins TRBV7-3 to TRBJ2-2; 8 bases align to TRBD2. V lost 3 bases to trimming and J lost 0 bases; unmatched junction nucleotides: 3. CDR1 is SGHTA and CDR2 is FQGTGA in the germline V gene. The CDR3 runs to 16 residues. The DNA for the CDR3 is TGTGCCAGCAGCTTTGGGGGACTAGCGAACACCGGGGAGCTGTTTTTT. Protein sequence: CASSFGGLANTGELFF.

This clonotype was observed a handful of times. The chain is built from TRBV6-2 or TRBV6-3 and TRBJ2-1; TRBD2 aligns across 14 bases. V was clipped by 7 bases and J by 12 bases; unmatched bases: 11. This CDR3 is 15 amino acids long. Germline V gene lookup returns CDR1 MNHEY and CDR2 SVGEGT. The CDR3: CASTQPGLAGVVQFF. The DNA of the CDR3 is TGTGCCAGCACCCAACCGGGACTAGCGGGAGTTGTGCAGTTCTTC.

This clonotype occurred a few times. This rearrangement joins TRBV7-2 to TRBJ2-1, with D possibly being TRBD1 or TRBD2 (5 bases each). Germline CDR1 is SGHTA and CDR2 is FQGNSA. Trimming took off 5 bases at V and 0 bases at J, with 17 bases between the two ends. The CDR3 loop spans 17 amino acids. The CDR3: CASSRPGSVSSYNEQFF. The DNA of the CDR3 is TGTGCCAGCAGCCGACCAGGGAGCGTGTCCTCCTACAATGAGCAGTTCTTC.

This clonotype was detected only a few times. This chain links TRBV7-9 with TRBJ2-5; the D gene is possibly TRBD2 (7 bases). The CDR3 has 16 residues. Trimming left V 1 base short and J 3 bases short, with 15 bases between. Germline lookup yields CDR1 SEHNR and CDR2 FQNEAQ (reference sequence). The CDR3 coding sequence is TGTGCCAGCAGCTTAGACGGGGGGCTAATGAAAGAGACCCAGTACTTC. Translation: CASSLDGGLMKETQYF.

This chain uses TRBV20-1 with TRBJ2-1; TRBD1 agrees at 7 bases. V shed 4 bases, J shed 3 bases, and the junction held 12 bases outside the gene matches. CDR1 is DFQATT, CDR2 SNEGSKA, per germline (reference sequence). This CDR3 region has 16 residues. CDR3 loop: CSATPQGVELYNEQFF. CDR3 nucleotide sequence: TGCAGTGCTACCCCCCAGGGGGTCGAACTCTACAATGAGCAGTTCTTC.

The rearrangement uses TRBV6-1 and TRBJ1-2; possible D gene TRBD1, 6 bases. The CDR3 extends over 13 amino acids. Trimming removed 7 bases from V and 5 bases from J, with 14 bases in between. CDR1 is MNHNS, CDR2 SASEGT, per germline. The CDR3: CASIGTQSYGYTF. CDR3 DNA: TGTGCCAGCATTGGGACACAAAGTTATGGCTACACCTTC.

The V and J genes are TRBV20-1 and TRBJ2-7; D gene ambiguous. Trimming stripped 0 bases from V and 1 base from J, with 10 bases between. Germline V gene lookup returns CDR1 DFQATT and CDR2 SNEGSKA (reference sequence). The CDR3 covers 14 residues. DNA of the CDR3: TGCAGTGCTAGAGATCCCCTCGTATCCTACGAGCAGTACTTC. Translating gives CSARDPLVSYEQYF.

The V call is TRBV7-6, the J call TRBJ2-7, with 10 bases identical to TRBD1. This CDR3 has 16 amino acids. Germline CDR1 reads SGHVS; CDR2 reads FNYEAQ. The ends lost 5 bases at V and 4 bases at J; junction bases unmatched: 11. CDR3 region: CASSKSPGQGSYEQYF. The CDR3 nucleotides read TGTGCCAGCAGCAAGTCGCCGGGACAGGGGTCGTACGAGCAGTACTTC.

In its sample, this clonotype was seen many times. The J gene is TRBJ2-7, the V gene TRBV7-8, with a possible D match to TRBD2 (6 bases). Between the trimmed V and J ends, which lost 5 bases and 7 bases, there was a span of 6 bases. This CDR3 contains 10 residues. CDR1 SGHVS and CDR2 FQNEAQ come from the germline V gene. CDR3 bases: TGTGCCAGCAGCGGGGGGGAGCAGTACTTC. Its protein product is CASSGGEQYF. The complete variable domain, with remaining parts taken from reference TRBV7-8 and TRBJ2-7, reads GAGVSQSPRYKVAKRGQDVALRCDPISGHVSLFWYQQALGQGPEFLTYFQNEAQLDKSGLPSDRFFAERPEGSVSTLKIQRTQQEDSAVYLCASSGGEQYFGPGTRLTVT.

This chain links TRBV7-8 with TRBJ2-5, with D perhaps matching TRBD1 or TRBD2 (5 bases each). The CDR3 runs to 15 residues. CDR1 and CDR2 from the germline V gene are SGHVS and FQNEAQ. The V end lost 3 bases, the J end lost 2 bases, and 13 bases lay between the germline ends. The DNA for the CDR3 is TGTGCCAGCAGCTTCCTGGGGCGGGCTCAAGAGACCCAGTACTTC. Translated: CASSFLGRAQETQYF.

Here the CDR3 DNA reads TGCGCCAGCAGCCACGGACAGCGAAACACTGAAGCTTTCTTT. It yields the protein CASSHGQRNTEAFF. The J gene is TRBJ1-1, the V gene TRBV4-3; D might be TRBD1 (6 bases). Germline V gives CDR1 LGHNA, CDR2 YSLEER. The CDR3 length is 14 residues. V gave up 3 bases and J gave up 2 bases, with 10 bases separating them.

The chain couples TRBV10-3 to TRBJ1-1; TRBD1 agrees at 9 bases. The CDR3 loop spans 13 amino acids. V shed 9 bases and J 4 bases; nucleotides not matched to a gene: 6. In germline, CDR1 is ENHRY, CDR2 SYGVKD. The CDR3 DNA sequence: TGTGCCATTGGGACAGGGATGGGCACTGAAGCTTTCTTT. This translates into CAIGTGMGTEAFF.

The chain couples TRBV20-1 to TRBJ1-5; D is uncertain. From germline, CDR1 is DFQATT and CDR2 SNEGSKA (reference sequence). The length of the CDR3 is 14 residues. Between the trimmed V and J ends, which lost 2 bases and 2 bases, there was a span of 10 bases. CDR3 bases: TGCAGTGCTAGAAGAATGAAGGGCAATCAGCCCCAGCATTTT. Amino acid sequence: CSARRMKGNQPQHF.

This clonotype has just a few counts. V and J are TRBV5-1 and TRBJ1-2; 8 bases are shared with TRBD1. The CDR3 runs to 13 residues. The V and J ends lost 0 bases and 8 bases, in that order; junction bases with no gene match: 3. Germline lookup yields CDR1 SGHRS and CDR2 YFSETQ. This CDR3 is CASSLADRGGYTF. The CDR3 nucleotides read TGCGCCAGCAGCTTGGCCGACAGGGGCGGCTACACCTTC.

For this clonotype: The junction differs from germline at one of its ends, possibly a read error. The CDR3 sequence: CASRLESYNSPLHF. Written as DNA, the CDR3 is TGTGCCAGCCGCTTGGAGTCCTATAATTCACCCCTCCACTTT. The chain uses TRBV7-9 and TRBJ1-6; D ambiguous. This CDR3 comprises 14 residues. Per germline, CDR1 SEHNR and CDR2 FQNEAQ (reference sequence).